Presented here are 19 T cell receptor beta chains from one specimen sequenced in a study of blood T cell repertoires in COVID-19. Clones were read by immunoSEQ multiplex PCR, and TCRdb kept only the in-frame ones, dropping some. This sample carries about 36,000 clones, about 83% of them seen once, and the ten largest clones take roughly 2%. The sequenced material came from peripheral blood. The receptors were sampled from a man in his 60s with active COVID-19.

This chain uses TRBV6-6 with TRBJ1-3, with TRBD1 matching 7 bases. J was trimmed by 1 base and V by 9 bases; bases with no gene match: 3. The CDR3 totals 13 residues. CDR1 MNHNY and CDR2 SVGAGI come from the germline V gene (reference sequence). The CDR3, as DNA: TGTGCCAGTACAGGGGATTCTGGAAACACCATATATTTT. Its protein is CASTGDSGNTIYF.

This rearrangement joins TRBV19 to TRBJ1-2, with TRBD1 as a possible D gene (5 bases). Trimming removed 5 bases from V and 4 bases from J, with 11 bases in between. This CDR3 is 13 amino acids long. Germline loops: CDR1 LNHDA, CDR2 SQIVND (reference sequence). CDR3 sequence: CASSVGTGYGYTF. The CDR3 DNA sequence: TGTGCCAGTAGTGTAGGTACAGGCTATGGCTACACCTTC.

The chain joins TRBV6-5 to TRBJ1-5; a weak D match, TRBD1 (6 bases). This CDR3 has 13 residues. Germline CDR1 is MNHEY and CDR2 is SVGAGI. V lost 7 bases and J lost 4, with 11 bases in between. CDR3 sequence: CASMGARNQPQHF. Here the CDR3 DNA reads TGTGCCAGCATGGGGGCGCGGAATCAGCCCCAGCATTTT.

In its sample, this clone was seen once. V usage is TRBV5-1 and J usage is TRBJ1-2; 7 bases fit TRBD1. The length of the CDR3 is 13 residues. With V trimmed by 6 bases and J by 1 base, 3 bases remained unmatched. Germline V gene data show CDR1 as SGHRS and CDR2 as YFSETQ. CDR3 in DNA: TGCGCCAGCACAAGGGACAGTAACTATGGCTACACCTTC. Translating it yields CASTRDSNYGYTF.

The chain carries TRBV5-4 and TRBJ2-1; 14 bases agree with TRBD2. Trimming cost V 4 bases and J 4 bases; bases outside gene matches: 10. The CDR3 extends over 18 amino acids. Germline V gene sequence: CDR1 SGHNT, CDR2 YYREEE (reference sequence). The CDR3 nucleotides read TGTGCCAGCAGCACAGGGACTAGCGGGGGCCCTAGGTACAATGAGCAGTTCTTC. Its protein is CASSTGTSGGPRYNEQFF.

The CDR3 bases are TGTGCCAGTAGTATCCGGGCGGGAAGCCATGGCTACACCTTC. Translation gives CASSIRAGSHGYTF. J is TRBJ1-2 and V is TRBV19, with D unclear. The ends were cut back, 3 bases at V and 6 bases at J, with 14 bases in the middle. The germline V gene encodes CDR1 LNHDA and CDR2 SQIVND (reference sequence). This CDR3 is built from 14 residues. Looking up the rest from reference TRBV19 and TRBJ1-2 gives the full variable domain: DGGITQSPKYLFRKEGQNVTLSCEQNLNHDAMYWYRQDPGQGLRLIYYSQIVNDFQKGDIAEGYSVSREKKESFPLTVTSAQKNPTAFYLCASSIRAGSHGYTFGSGTRLTVV.

CDR3 nucleotides: TGCGCCAGCAGAGGGGGAGACAGGGTGAACACTGAAGCTTTCTTT. Translated, it gives CASRGGDRVNTEAFF. The chain joins TRBV5-1 to TRBJ1-1; 7 bases match TRBD1. J was trimmed by 0 bases and V by 5 bases; bases with no gene match: 7. Germline V gene sequence: CDR1 SGHRS, CDR2 YFSETQ. The length of the CDR3 is 15 residues. Complete variable domain (other parts from reference TRBV5-1 and TRBJ1-1): KAGVTQTPRYLIKTRGQQVTLSCSPISGHRSVSWYQQTPGQGLQFLFEYFSETQRNKGNFPGRFSGRQFSNSRSEMNVSTLELGDSALYLCASRGGDRVNTEAFFGQGTRLTVV.

The rearrangement joins TRBV10-3 to TRBJ2-7, with 7 positions matching TRBD1. V lost 4 bases to trimming and J lost 2 bases; unmatched junction nucleotides: 2. The CDR3 spans 13 residues. The V gene's germline CDR1 is ENHRY and CDR2 SYGVKD. CDR3 sequence: CAISGTGTYEQYF. The CDR3 DNA reads TGTGCCATCAGTGGGACAGGAACCTACGAGCAGTACTTC.

This chain uses TRBV6-5 with TRBJ2-7, with D hard to call. V lost 2 bases, J lost 4 bases, and 12 bases lay in between. This CDR3 has 14 amino acids. From germline, CDR1 is MNHEY and CDR2 SVGAGI. CDR3 DNA: TGTGCCAGCAGTTACGGTCAGTCCTTGTACGAGCAGTACTTC. It codes for CASSYGQSLYEQYF.

V gene TRBV30 combines with J gene TRBJ1-2, with D uncertain. The V gene's germline CDR1 is GTSNPN and CDR2 SVGIG (reference sequence). Trimming took off 1 base at V and 7 bases at J, with 16 bases between the two ends. The CDR3 runs 14 residues. CDR3 bases: TGTGCCTGGAGTGCTCAACTATTAACGGGTGGCTACACCTTC. As protein: CAWSAQLLTGGYTF.

The chain is built from TRBV28 and TRBJ1-5, with 9 positions matching TRBD1. From germline, CDR1 is MDHEN and CDR2 SYDVKM. V was pared by 5 bases and J by 5 bases, with 7 bases of the junction left unmatched. This CDR3 comprises 15 residues. CDR3 in amino acids: CASSPQGAGYQPQHF. The CDR3 DNA follows: TGTGCCAGCAGTCCACAGGGGGCAGGATATCAGCCCCAGCATTTT.

V gene TRBV19 combines with J gene TRBJ2-3, with TRBD1 matching 9 bases. Germline trimming cut 5 bases from V and 6 bases from J; bases unmatched to any gene: 6. In germline, CDR1 is LNHDA, CDR2 SQIVND (reference sequence). This CDR3 has 14 amino acids. CDR3 in amino acids: CASSSQGARDTQYF. The CDR3 DNA is TGTGCCAGTAGTTCACAGGGGGCTAGGGATACGCAGTATTTT.

The chain is built from TRBV12-3 or TRBV12-4 and TRBJ2-7, with a tentative D call TRBD1 (6 bases). Trimming took off 4 bases at V and 0 bases at J, with 7 bases between the two ends. The CDR3 has 13 residues. CDR3 region: CASSWTVSYEQYF. CDR3 bases: TGTGCCAGCAGTTGGACAGTCTCCTACGAGCAGTACTTC.

This clone occurred a few times. This chain uses TRBV19 with TRBJ1-2, with TRBD1 matching 7 bases. V lost 3 bases to trimming and J lost 3 bases; unmatched junction nucleotides: 7. The CDR3 is 15 residues long. Per the germline V gene, CDR1 is LNHDA and CDR2 is SQIVND (reference sequence). CDR3 sequence (DNA): TGTGCCAGTAGTATGGGGACAGACTCTTACTATGGCTACACCTTC. It codes for CASSMGTDSYYGYTF.

The rearrangement links TRBV5-8 to TRBJ1-6, with D tentatively TRBD1 (5 bases). The CDR3 runs to 15 residues. V shed 4 bases and J shed 11 bases, with 19 bases lying between them. Germline CDR1 and CDR2: SGHTS and YDEGEE. DNA of the CDR3: TGTGCCAGCAGCCCGGGGGTAGGGCGAGGGGCACCCCTCCACTTT. This translates into CASSPGVGRGAPLHF.

The V call is TRBV12-3 or TRBV12-4, the J call TRBJ2-5; D ambiguous. V dropped 5 bases and J dropped 1 base, with 8 bases sitting between them. The CDR3 runs 13 residues. This CDR3 is CASSAQLQETQYF. The CDR3 coding sequence is TGTGCCAGCAGTGCACAGCTCCAAGAGACCCAGTACTTC.

The V and J genes are TRBV5-4 and TRBJ2-3; 12 nucleotides line up with TRBD2. The CDR3 is 17 amino acids. The junction had 6 bases not matched to a gene; V was cut back by 1 base and J by 3 bases. Germline V gene data show CDR1 as SGHNT and CDR2 as YYREEE (reference sequence). The CDR3 spells CASSLLAGGPPTDTQYF. DNA of the CDR3: TGTGCCAGCAGCTTGCTAGCGGGGGGGCCCCCAACAGATACGCAGTATTTT.

The chain links TRBV18 to TRBJ1-6, with unresolved D. The CDR3 contains 14 residues. CDR1 and CDR2 (germline): KGHSH, LQKENI. V lost 3 bases and J 4 bases, leaving 7 bases between the germline ends. The CDR3 loop is CASSPAAYNSPLHF. The CDR3 coding sequence is TGTGCCAGCTCACCCGCGGCATATAATTCACCCCTCCACTTT.

Concerning this clone itself: Relative to the germline gene, one junction end is altered; a read error may explain this. This sequence joins TRBV5-4 and TRBJ2-7; tentatively, D is TRBD2 (6 bases). The CDR3 has 12 amino acids. Germline values: CDR1 SGHNT, CDR2 YYREEE (reference sequence). CDR3: CASSGDGGDLGF. CDR3 nucleotides: TGTGCCAGCAGCGGGGATGGAGGGGATTTAGGATTC.